The 3 T cell receptor beta chains below were found in one sample sequenced in a study of OX40 agonist ivuxolimab in advanced cancers. TCRdb keeps only in-frame clones here, not all; method: immunoSEQ multiplex PCR. The repertoire holds tens of thousands of clones, approximately 89% seen once, with under 1% in the top ten. The sequenced sample was CD4+ or CD8+ T cells sorted from blood, obtained in a trial of the OX40 agonist ivuxolimab. These receptors came from an adult with an advanced solid tumor such as melanoma, head and neck, liver or kidney cancer.

The CDR3 DNA is TGCGCCAGCAGTCCTTTCCGGGACAGGGAAAACTATGGCTACACCTTC. It codes for CASSPFRDRENYGYTF. V is TRBV23-1 and J is TRBJ1-2, with 9 nucleotides matching TRBD1. TRBV23-1 is assigned to the ORF class and has an uncertain function. The trim removed 4 bases at V and 2 bases at J, leaving 8 bases unmatched. This CDR3 has 16 amino acids.

This chain uses TRBV27 with TRBJ1-6; tentatively, D is TRBD1 (5 bases). Germline loops: CDR1 MNHEY, CDR2 SMNVEV (reference sequence). V lost 6 bases, J lost 4 bases, and 19 bases lay in between. The CDR3 consists of 17 residues. CDR3: CASSLKGNQGYNSPLHF. CDR3 in DNA: TGTGCCAGCAGCCTAAAGGGGAACCAGGGATATAATTCACCCCTCCACTTT.

The chain links TRBV2 to TRBJ1-1, with a possible D match to TRBD1 (5 bases). CDR1 is SNHLY, CDR2 FYNNEI, per germline. V gave up 8 bases and J gave up 5 bases, with 27 bases separating them. The CDR3 loop spans 17 amino acids. This CDR3 is CASSHGGGLGATTEAFF. The DNA for the CDR3 is TGTGCCAGCTCCCATGGGGGGGGGTTAGGTGCGACGACTGAAGCTTTCTTT.